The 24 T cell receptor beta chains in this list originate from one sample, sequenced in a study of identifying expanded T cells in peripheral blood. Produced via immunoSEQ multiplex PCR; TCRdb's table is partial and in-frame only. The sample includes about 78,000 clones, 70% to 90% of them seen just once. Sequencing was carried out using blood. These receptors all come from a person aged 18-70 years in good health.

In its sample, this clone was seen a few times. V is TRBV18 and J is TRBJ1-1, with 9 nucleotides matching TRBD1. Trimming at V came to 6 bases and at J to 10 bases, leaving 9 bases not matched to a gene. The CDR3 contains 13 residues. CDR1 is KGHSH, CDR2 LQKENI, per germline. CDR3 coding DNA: TGTGCCAGCTCTAGGTCCGGGACAGGGCGAGCTTTCTTT. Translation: CASSRSGTGRAFF.

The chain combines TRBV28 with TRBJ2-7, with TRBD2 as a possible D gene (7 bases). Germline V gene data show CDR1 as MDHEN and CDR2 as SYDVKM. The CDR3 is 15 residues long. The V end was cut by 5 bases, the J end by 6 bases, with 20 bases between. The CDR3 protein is CASSTSRGALGEQYF. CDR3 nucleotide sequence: TGTGCCAGCAGTACCTCTCGGGGGGCACTCGGCGAGCAGTACTTC.

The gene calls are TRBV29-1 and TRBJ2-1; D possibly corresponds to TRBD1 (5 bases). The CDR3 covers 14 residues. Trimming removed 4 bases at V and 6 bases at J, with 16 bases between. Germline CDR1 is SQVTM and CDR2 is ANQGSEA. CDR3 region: CSVVGQGRINEQFF. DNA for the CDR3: TGCAGCGTTGTCGGGCAGGGAAGGATCAATGAGCAGTTCTTC.

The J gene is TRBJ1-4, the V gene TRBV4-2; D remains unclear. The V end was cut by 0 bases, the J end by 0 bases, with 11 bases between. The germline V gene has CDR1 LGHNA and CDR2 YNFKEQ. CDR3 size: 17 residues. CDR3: CASSQEMEVPTNEKLFF. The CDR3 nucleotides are TGTGCCAGCAGCCAAGAGATGGAGGTCCCAACTAATGAAAAACTGTTTTTT.

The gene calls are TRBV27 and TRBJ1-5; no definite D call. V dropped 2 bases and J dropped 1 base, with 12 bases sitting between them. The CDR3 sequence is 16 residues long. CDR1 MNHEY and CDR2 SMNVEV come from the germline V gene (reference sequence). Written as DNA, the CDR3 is TGTGCCAGCAGTTTAGAACCCACGGGAAGCAATCAGCCCCAGCATTTT. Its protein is CASSLEPTGSNQPQHF.

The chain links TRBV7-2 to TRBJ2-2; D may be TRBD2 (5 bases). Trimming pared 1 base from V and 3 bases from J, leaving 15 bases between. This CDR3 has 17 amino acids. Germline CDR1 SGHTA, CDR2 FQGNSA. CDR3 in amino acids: CASSLGGAEFYTGELFF. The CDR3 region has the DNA TGTGCCAGCAGCTTAGGGGGAGCGGAGTTCTACACCGGGGAGCTGTTTTTT. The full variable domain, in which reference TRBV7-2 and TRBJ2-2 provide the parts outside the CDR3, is GAGVSQSPSNKVTEKGKDVELRCDPISGHTALYWYRQSLGQGLEFLIYFQGNSAPDKSGLPSDRFSAERTGGSVSTLTIQRTQQEDSAVYLCASSLGGAEFYTGELFFGEGSRLTVL.

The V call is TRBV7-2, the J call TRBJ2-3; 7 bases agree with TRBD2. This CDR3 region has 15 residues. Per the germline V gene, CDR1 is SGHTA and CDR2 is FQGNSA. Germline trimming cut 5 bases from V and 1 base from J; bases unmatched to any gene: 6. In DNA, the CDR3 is TGTGCCAGCAGCGGGCCTAGCGGAGGCACAGATACGCAGTATTTT. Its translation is CASSGPSGGTDTQYF.

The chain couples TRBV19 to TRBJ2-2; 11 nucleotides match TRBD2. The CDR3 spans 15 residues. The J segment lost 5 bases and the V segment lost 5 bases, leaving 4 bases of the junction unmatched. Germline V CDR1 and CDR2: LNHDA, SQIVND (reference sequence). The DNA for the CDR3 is TGTGCCAGTAGTCACCTAGCGGGAGGAACCGGGGAGCTGTTTTTT. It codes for CASSHLAGGTGELFF.

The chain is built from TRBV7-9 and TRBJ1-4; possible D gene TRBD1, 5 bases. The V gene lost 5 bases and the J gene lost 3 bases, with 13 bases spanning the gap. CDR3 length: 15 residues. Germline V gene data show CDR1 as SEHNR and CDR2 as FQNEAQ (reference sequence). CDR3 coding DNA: TGTGCCAGCAGCCAAACAGGCGGGGCTAATGAAAAACTGTTTTTT. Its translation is CASSQTGGANEKLFF.

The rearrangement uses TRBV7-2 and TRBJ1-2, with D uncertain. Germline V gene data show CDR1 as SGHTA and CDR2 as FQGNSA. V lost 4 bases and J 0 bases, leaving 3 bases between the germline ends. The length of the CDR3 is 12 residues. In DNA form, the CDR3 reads TGTGCCAGCAGCTCAACTAACTATGGCTACACCTTC. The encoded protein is CASSSTNYGYTF.

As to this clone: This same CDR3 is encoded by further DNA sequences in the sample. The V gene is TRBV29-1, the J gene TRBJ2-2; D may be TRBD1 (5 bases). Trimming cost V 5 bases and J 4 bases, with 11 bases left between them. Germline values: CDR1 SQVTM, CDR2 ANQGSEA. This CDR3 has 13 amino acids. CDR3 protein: CSVPRVGTGELFF. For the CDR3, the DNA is TGCAGCGTTCCCAGGGTGGGCACCGGGGAGCTGTTTTTT.

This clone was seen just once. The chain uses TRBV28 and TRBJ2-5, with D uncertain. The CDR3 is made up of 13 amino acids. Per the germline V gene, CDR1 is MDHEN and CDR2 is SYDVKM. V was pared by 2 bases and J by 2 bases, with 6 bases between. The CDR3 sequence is CASSLGLQETQYF. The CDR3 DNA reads TGTGCCAGCAGTTTAGGGCTTCAAGAGACCCAGTACTTC.

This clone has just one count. The CDR3 DNA is TGTGCCAGCAGCAGGACAGGCAATCAGCCCCAGCATTTT. Translated, it gives CASSRTGNQPQHF. V is TRBV5-6 and J is TRBJ1-5, with D perhaps TRBD1 (6 bases). Germline CDR1 SGHDT, CDR2 YYEEEE. The CDR3 runs to 13 residues. The V end lost 4 bases, the J end lost 2 bases, and 7 bases lay between the germline ends.

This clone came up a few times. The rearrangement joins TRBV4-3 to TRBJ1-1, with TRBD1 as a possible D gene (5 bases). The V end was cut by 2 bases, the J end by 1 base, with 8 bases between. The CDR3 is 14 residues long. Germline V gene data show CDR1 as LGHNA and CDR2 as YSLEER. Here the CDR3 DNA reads TGCGCCAGCAGCCAACGGGGCGCGAACACTGAAGCTTTCTTT. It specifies CASSQRGANTEAFF.

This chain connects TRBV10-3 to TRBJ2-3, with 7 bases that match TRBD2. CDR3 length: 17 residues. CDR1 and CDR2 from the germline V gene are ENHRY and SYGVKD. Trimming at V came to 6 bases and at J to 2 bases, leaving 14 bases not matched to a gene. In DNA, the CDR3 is TGTGCCATCAGGGCAATCCCAGGACTAGATAACACAGATACGCAGTATTTT. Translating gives CAIRAIPGLDNTDTQYF.

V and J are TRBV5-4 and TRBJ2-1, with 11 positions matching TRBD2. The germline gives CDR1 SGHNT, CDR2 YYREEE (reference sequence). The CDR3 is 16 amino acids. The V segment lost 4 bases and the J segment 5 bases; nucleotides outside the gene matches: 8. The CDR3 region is CASSPKIAGGHNEQFF. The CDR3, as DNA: TGTGCCAGCAGCCCTAAGATAGCGGGAGGGCACAATGAGCAGTTCTTC.

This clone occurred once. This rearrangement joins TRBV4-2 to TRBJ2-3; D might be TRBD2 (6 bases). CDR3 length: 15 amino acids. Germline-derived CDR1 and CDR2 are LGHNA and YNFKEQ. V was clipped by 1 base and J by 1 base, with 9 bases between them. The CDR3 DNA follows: TGTGCCAGCAGCCAAGGGGCTAGCGGCACAGATACGCAGTATTTT. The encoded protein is CASSQGASGTDTQYF.

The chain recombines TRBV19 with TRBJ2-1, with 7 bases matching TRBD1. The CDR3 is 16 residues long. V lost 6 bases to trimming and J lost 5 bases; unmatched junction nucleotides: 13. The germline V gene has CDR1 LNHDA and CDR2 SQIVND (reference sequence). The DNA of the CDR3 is TGTGCCAGTAGATCCCTGGGGACAGCAAAAGACAATGAGCAGTTCTTC. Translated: CASRSLGTAKDNEQFF.

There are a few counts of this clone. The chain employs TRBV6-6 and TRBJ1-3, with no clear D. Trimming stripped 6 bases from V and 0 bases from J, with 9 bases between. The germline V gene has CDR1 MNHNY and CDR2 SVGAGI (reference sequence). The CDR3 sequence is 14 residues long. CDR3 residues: CASSSISSGNTIYF. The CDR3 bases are TGTGCCAGCAGCTCCATCTCCTCTGGAAACACCATATATTTT.

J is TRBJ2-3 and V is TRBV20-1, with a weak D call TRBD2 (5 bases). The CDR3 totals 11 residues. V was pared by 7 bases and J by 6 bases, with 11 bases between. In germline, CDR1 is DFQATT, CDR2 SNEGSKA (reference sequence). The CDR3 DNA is TGCAGTGGTGAGGGAAGGGATACGCAGTATTTT. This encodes CSGEGRDTQYF.

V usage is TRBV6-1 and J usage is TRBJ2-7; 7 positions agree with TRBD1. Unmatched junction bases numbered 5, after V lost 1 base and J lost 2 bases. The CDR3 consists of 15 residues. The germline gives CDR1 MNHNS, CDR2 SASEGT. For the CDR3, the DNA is TGTGCCAGCAGTGAAGTCGGACAGGCCGCCTACGAGCAGTACTTC. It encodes CASSEVGQAAYEQYF.

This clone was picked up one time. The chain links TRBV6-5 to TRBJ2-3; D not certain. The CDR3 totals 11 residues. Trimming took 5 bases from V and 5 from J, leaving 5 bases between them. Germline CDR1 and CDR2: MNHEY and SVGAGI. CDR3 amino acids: CASSHIDTQYF. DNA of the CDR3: TGTGCCAGCAGTCACATAGATACGCAGTATTTT.

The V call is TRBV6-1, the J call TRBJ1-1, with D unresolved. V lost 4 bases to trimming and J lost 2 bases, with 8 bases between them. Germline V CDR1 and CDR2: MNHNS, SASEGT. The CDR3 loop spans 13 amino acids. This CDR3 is CASSVTANTEAFF. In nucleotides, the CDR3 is TGTGCCAGCAGTGTCACGGCTAACACTGAAGCTTTCTTT.

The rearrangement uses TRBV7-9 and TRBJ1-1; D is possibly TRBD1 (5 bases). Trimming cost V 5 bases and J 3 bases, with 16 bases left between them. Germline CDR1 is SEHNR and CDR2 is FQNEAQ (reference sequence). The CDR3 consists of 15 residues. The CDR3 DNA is TGTGCCAGCAGCCCACGCCAGGGATTTTACACTGAAGCTTTCTTT. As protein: CASSPRQGFYTEAFF.